This T cell receptor (beta chain) was obtained from a study of shared clonotypes between healthy human individuals. Trimming took 4 bases from V and 4 from J; bases not matched to a gene: 8. The CDR3 extends over 15 amino acids. Germline V gene data show CDR1 as SGHKS and CDR2 as YYEKEE (reference sequence). The assay was immunoSEQ multiplex PCR, and TCRdb's table has in-frame clones only and misses some. The sample carries around 1.5 million clones, 98% recorded once. The source is a man aged 25-45 years in good health. Sequencing used naive CD4+ T cells sorted from blood. The subset was: CD45RA+ positively selected. This chain joins TRBV5-5 and TRBJ2-7; 10 bases are a match to TRBD2. DNA of the CDR3: TGTGCCAGCAGCGCCGGACTAGCGGAAATATACGAGCAGTACTTC. It is translated as CASSAGLAEIYEQYF.